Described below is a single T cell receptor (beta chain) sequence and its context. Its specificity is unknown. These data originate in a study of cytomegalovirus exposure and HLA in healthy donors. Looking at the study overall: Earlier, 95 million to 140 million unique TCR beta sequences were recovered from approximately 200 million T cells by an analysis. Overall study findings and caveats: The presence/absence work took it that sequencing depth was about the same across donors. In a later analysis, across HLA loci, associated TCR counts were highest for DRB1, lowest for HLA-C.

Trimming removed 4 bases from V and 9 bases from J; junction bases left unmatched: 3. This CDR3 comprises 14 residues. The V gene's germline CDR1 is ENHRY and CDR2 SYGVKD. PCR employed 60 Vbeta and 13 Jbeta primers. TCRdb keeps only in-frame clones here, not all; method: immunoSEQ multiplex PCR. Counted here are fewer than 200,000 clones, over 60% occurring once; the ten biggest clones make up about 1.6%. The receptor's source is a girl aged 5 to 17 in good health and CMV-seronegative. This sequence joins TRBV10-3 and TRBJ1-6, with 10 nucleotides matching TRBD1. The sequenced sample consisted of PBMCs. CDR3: CAISAGQGFSPLHF. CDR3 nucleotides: TGTGCCATCAGTGCGGGACAGGGGTTTTCACCCCTCCACTTT.